This note documents a single TCR beta chain sequence. No antigen is known for it. The data belong to a study of OX40 agonist ivuxolimab in advanced cancers. Regarding the study as a whole: Certain nonresponders additionally had low normalized T-cell clonal expansion. Undetermined was the antigen specificity of the expanded peripheral T cells.

Sequenced by immunoSEQ multiplex PCR; TCRdb stores in-frame clones only, minus some. The sample has tens of thousands of clones, about 89% seen once. The receptor's source is an adult with an advanced solid tumor such as melanoma, head and neck, liver or kidney cancer. Specimen: CD4+ or CD8+ T cells sorted from blood, collected in a trial of the OX40 agonist ivuxolimab.

DNA of the CDR3: TGTGCCAGCAGTGACCCCCCCCTAGCGGCTAGCACAGATACGCAGTATTTT. Amino acids: CASSDPPLAASTDTQYF. The V gene is TRBV6-4, the J gene TRBJ2-3; 7 positions match TRBD2. Trimming took 2 bases from V and 0 from J; bases not matched to a gene: 8. The CDR3 is made up of 17 amino acids. CDR1 and CDR2 (germline): MRHNA, SNTAGT.